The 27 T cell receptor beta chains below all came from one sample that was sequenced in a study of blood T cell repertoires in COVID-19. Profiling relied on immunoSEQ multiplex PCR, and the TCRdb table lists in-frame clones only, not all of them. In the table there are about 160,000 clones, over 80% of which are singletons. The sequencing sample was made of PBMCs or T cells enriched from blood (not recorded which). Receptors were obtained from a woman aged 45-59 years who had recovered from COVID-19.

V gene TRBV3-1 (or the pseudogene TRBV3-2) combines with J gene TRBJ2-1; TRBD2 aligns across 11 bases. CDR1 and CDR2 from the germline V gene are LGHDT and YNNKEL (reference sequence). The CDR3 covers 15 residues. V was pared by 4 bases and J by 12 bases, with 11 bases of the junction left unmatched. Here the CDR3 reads CASSLGTSGARGQFF. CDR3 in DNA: TGTGCCAGCAGCCTCGGGACTAGCGGAGCAAGGGGGCAGTTCTTC.

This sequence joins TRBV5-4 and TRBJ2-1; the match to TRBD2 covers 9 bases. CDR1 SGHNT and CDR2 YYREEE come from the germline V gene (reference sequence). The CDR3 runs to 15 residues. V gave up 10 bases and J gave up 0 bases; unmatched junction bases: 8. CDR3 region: CAAFSGSVSYNEQFF. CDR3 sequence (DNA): TGTGCCGCGTTTAGCGGGAGTGTCTCCTACAATGAGCAGTTCTTC.

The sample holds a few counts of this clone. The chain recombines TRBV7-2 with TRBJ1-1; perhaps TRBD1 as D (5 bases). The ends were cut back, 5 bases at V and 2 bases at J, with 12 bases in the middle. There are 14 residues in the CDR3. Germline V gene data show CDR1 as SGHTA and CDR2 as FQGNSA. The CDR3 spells CASSPSRTNTEAFF. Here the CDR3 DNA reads TGTGCCAGCAGCCCCTCAAGGACAAACACTGAAGCTTTCTTT.

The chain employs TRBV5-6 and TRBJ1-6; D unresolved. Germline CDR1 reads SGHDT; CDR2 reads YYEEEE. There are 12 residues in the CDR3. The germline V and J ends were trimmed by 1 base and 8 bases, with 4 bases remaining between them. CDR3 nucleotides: TGTGCCAGCAGCTTGCCGTATTCACCCCTCCACTTT. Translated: CASSLPYSPLHF.

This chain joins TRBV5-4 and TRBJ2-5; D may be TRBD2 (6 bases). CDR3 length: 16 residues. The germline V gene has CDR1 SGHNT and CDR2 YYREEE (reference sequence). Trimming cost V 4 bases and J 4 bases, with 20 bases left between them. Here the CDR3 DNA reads TGTGCCAGCAGCCCGCAGGCGGGGTCCAGTCCAGAGACCCAGTACTTC. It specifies CASSPQAGSSPETQYF.

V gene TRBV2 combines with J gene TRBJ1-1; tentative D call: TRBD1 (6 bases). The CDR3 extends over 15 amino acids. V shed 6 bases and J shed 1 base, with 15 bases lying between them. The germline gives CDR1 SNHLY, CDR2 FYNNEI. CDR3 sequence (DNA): TGTGCCAGCAGAGTACAGGGTACGGGGAACACTGAAGCTTTCTTT. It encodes CASRVQGTGNTEAFF.

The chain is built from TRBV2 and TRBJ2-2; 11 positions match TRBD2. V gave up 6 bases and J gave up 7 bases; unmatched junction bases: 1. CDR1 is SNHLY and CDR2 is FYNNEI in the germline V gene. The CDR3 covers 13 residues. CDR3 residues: CASRGLAVGELFF. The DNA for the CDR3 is TGTGCCAGCAGGGGACTAGCGGTCGGGGAGCTGTTTTTT.

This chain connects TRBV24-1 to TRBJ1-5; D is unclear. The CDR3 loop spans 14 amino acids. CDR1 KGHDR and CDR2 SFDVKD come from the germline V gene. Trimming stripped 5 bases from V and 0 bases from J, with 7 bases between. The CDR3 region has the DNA TGTGCCACCAGTGGAGGATATAGCAATCAGCCCCAGCATTTT. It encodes CATSGGYSNQPQHF.

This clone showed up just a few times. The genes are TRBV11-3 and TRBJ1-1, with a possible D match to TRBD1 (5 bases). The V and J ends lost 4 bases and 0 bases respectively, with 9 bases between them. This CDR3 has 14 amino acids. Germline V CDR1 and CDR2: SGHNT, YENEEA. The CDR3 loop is CASSSKGLNTEAFF. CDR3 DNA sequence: TGTGCCAGCAGCTCCAAGGGGCTGAACACTGAAGCTTTCTTT. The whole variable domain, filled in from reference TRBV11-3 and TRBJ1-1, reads EAGVVQSPRYKIIEKKQPVAFWCNPISGHNTLYWYLQNLGQGPELLIRYENEEAVDDSQLPKDRFSAERLKGVDSTLKIQPAELGDSAVYLCASSSKGLNTEAFFGQGTRLTVV.

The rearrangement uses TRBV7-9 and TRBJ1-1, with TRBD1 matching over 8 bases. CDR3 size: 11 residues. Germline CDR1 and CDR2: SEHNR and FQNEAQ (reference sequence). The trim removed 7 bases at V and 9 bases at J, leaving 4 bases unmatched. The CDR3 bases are TGTGCCAGCAAGGACAGGGTCCAAGCTTTCTTT. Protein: CASKDRVQAFF.

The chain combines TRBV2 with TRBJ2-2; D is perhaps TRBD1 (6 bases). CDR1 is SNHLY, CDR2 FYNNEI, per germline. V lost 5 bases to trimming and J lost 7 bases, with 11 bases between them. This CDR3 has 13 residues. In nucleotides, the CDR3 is TGTGCCAGCAGTTACAGGGTTAACGGGGAGCTGTTTTTT. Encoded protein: CASSYRVNGELFF.

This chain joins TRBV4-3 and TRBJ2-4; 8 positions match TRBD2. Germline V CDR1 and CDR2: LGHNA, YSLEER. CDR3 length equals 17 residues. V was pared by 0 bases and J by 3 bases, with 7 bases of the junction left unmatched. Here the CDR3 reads CASSQDPAGVGKNIQYF. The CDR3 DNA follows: TGCGCCAGCAGCCAAGATCCAGCGGGAGTTGGCAAAAACATTCAGTACTTC.

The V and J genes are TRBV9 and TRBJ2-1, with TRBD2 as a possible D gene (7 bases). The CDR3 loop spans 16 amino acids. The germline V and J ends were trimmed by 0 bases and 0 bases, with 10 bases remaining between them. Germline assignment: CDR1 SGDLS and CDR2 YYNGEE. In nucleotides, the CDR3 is TGTGCCAGCAGCGTAGACGGGGGGCTCTCCTACAATGAGCAGTTCTTC. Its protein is CASSVDGGLSYNEQFF.

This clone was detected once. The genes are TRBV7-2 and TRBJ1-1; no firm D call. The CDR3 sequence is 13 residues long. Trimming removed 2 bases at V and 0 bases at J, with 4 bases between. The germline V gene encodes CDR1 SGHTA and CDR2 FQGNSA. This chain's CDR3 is CASSLQLNTEAFF. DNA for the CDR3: TGTGCCAGCAGCTTACAGTTGAACACTGAAGCTTTCTTT.

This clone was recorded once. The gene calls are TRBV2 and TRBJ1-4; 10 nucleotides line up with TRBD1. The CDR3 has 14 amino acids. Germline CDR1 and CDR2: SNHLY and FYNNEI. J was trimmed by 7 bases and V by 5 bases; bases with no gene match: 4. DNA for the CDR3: TGTGCCAGCAGTCTCCGGGACAGGGGTGAAAAACTGTTTTTT. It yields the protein CASSLRDRGEKLFF. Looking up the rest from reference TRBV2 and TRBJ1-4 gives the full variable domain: EPEVTQTPSHQVTQMGQEVILRCVPISNHLYFYWYRQILGQKVEFLVSFYNNEISEKSEIFDDQFSVERPDGSNFTLKIRSTKLEDSAMYFCASSLRDRGEKLFFGSGTQLSVL.

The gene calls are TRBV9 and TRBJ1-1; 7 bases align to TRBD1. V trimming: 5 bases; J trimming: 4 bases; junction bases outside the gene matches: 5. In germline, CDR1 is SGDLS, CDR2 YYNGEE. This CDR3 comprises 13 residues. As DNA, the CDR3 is TGTGCCAGCAGTCATACAGGGGTCACTGAAGCTTTCTTT. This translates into CASSHTGVTEAFF.

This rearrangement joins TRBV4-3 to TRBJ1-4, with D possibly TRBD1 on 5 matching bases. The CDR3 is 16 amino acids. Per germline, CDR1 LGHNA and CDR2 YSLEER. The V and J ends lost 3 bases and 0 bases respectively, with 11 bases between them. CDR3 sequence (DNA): TGCGCCAGCAGCCAGAGGAGACAGACAACTAATGAAAAACTGTTTTTT. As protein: CASSQRRQTTNEKLFF.

The CDR3 reads CASSSNVGQGNQPQHF. The CDR3 bases are TGTGCCAGCTCATCCAACGTGGGACAGGGGAATCAGCCCCAGCATTTT. The chain combines TRBV18 with TRBJ1-5; 10 nucleotides align to TRBD1. V shed 5 bases and J 4 bases; nucleotides not matched to a gene: 8. There are 16 residues in the CDR3. Germline V gene lookup returns CDR1 KGHSH and CDR2 LQKENI.

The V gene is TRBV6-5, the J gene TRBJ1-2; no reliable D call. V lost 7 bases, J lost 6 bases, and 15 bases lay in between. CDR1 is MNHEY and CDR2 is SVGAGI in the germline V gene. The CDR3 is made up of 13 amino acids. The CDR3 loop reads CASKLRASDGYTF. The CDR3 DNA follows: TGTGCCAGCAAATTGAGGGCTTCGGATGGCTACACCTTC.

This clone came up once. Written as DNA, the CDR3 is TGTGCCATCAGGGAGACAGGGTCCAATCAGCCCCAGCATTTT. Residues: CAIRETGSNQPQHF. The chain links TRBV10-3 to TRBJ1-5; 7 bases fit TRBD1. The CDR3 runs to 14 residues. Per the germline V gene, CDR1 is ENHRY and CDR2 is SYGVKD. With 6 bases clipped from V and 3 bases from J, the junction kept 5 bases outside the gene matches.

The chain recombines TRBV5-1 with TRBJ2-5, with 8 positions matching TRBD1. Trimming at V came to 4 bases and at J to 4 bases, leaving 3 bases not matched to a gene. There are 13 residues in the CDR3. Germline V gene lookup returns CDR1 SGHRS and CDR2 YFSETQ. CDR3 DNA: TGCGCCAGCAGCGGTGACAGGGGAGAGACCCAGTACTTC. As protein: CASSGDRGETQYF.

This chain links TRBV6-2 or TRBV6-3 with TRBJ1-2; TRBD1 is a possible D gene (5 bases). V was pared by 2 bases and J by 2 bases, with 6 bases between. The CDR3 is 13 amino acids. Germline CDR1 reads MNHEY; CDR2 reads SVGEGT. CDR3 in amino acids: CASSYGGNYGYTF. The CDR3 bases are TGTGCCAGCAGTTACGGGGGGAACTATGGCTACACCTTC.

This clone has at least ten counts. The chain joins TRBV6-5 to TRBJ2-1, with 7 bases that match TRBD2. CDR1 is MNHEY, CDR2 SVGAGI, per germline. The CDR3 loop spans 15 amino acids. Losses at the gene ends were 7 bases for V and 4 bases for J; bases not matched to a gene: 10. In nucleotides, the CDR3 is TGTGCCAGCACCCCGATAGCGGGCCGGTACAATGAGCAGTTCTTC. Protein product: CASTPIAGRYNEQFF.

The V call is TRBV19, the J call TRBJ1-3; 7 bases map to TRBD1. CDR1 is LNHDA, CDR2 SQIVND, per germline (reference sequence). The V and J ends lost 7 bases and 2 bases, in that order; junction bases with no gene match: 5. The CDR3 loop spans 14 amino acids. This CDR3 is CASTPTGTGNTIYF. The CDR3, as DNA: TGTGCCAGTACCCCGACAGGGACTGGAAACACCATATATTTT.

The CDR3 reads CASSQGGLPGANVLTF. The CDR3, as DNA: TGCGCCAGCAGCCAAGGGGGGCTTCCTGGGGCCAACGTCCTGACTTTC. This sequence joins TRBV4-1 and TRBJ2-6; possible D gene TRBD1, 6 bases. This CDR3 has 16 residues. Germline assignment: CDR1 MGHRA and CDR2 YSYEKL. V was shortened by 1 base and J by 2 bases, with 9 bases between the two germline ends.

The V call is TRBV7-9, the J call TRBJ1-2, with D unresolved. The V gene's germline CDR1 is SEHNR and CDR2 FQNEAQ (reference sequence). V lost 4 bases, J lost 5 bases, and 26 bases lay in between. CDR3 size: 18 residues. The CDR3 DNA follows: TGTGCCAGCAGCTCCACCCCTACAGCCGACCTCCTTAGATATGGCTACACCTTC. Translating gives CASSSTPTADLLRYGYTF.

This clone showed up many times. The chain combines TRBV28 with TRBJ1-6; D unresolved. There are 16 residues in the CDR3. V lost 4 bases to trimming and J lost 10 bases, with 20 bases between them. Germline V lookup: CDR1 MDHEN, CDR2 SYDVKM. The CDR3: CASSSTSHGESSPLHF. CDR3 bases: TGTGCCAGCAGTTCCACTAGCCACGGGGAGAGCTCACCCCTCCACTTT. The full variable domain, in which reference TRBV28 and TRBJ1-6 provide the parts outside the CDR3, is DVKVTQSSRYLVKRTGEKVFLECVQDMDHENMFWYRQDPGLGLRLIYFSYDVKMKEKGDIPEGYSVSREKKERFSLILESASTNQTSMYLCASSSTSHGESSPLHFGNGTRLTVT.